This TCR beta chain comes out of a study of T-cell reconstitution after alpha-beta-depleted transplantation in children (dated by TCRdb to the mid-2010s). Study-level background: Using TCR repertoire profiling, the study quantitatively followed how T-cell immune reconstitution unfolded in children after TCRalphabeta/CD19-depleted allogeneic hematopoietic cell transplantation.

The library was generated by PCR. The sequencer was an Illumina HiSeq 2500. To normalize quantification of the TCRbeta repertoire, the TCR libraries were built with molecular barcoding that relied on unique molecular identifiers. The raw public reads went through TCRdb reprocessing: fastp at Q25, MiXCR clone calling, in-frame beta chains kept. A single entry per CDR3 protein holds the most common genes and DNA from its merged rows. A total of some 390,000 distinct CDR3 sequences appear in this sample, about a fifth of them only once. The ten largest make up 3% to 4.5% of the sample. Notes on this clonotype: This clone's antigen is unknown. Sequence at one end of the junction differs from germline and may be a read error.

This sample comprised PBMCs from the stem cell graft donor, obtained from the stem cell graft. The source is a human donor who donated a stem cell graft to a child with acute myeloid leukemia.

CDR3 protein: CSVEGLAGATDTQYF. The DNA sequence follows: TGCAGCGTGGAAGGACTAGCGGGAGCCACAGATACGCAGTATTTT. The rearrangement joined TRBV29-1 to TRBJ2-3, with 13 middle bases fitting TRBD2. The CDR3, cysteine through phenylalanine, is 15 amino acids long. Only the CDR3 part of the read is kept: 45 bases, read in frame from the first base. The germline V gene supplies CDR1 SQVTM and CDR2 ANQGSEA.